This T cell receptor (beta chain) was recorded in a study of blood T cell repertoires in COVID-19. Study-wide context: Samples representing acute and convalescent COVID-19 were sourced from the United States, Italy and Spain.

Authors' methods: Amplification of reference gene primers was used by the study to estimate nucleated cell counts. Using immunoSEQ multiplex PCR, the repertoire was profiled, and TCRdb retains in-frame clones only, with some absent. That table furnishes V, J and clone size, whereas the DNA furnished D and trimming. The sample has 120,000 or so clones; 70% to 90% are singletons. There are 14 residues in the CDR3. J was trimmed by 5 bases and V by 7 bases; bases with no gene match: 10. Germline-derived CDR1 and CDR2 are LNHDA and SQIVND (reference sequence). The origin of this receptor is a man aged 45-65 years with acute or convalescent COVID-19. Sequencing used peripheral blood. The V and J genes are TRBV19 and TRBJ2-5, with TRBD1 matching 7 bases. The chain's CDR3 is CASKSQGMGETQYF. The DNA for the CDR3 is TGTGCCAGTAAATCACAGGGGATGGGGGAGACCCAGTACTTC. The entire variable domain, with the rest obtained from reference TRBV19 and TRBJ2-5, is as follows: DGGITQSPKYLFRKEGQNVTLSCEQNLNHDAMYWYRQDPGQGLRLIYYSQIVNDFQKGDIAEGYSVSREKKESFPLTVTSAQKNPTAFYLCASKSQGMGETQYFGPGTRLLVL.